This TCR beta chain was retrieved from a study of CDR3 diversity in severe acne. The CDR3 runs to 14 residues. The V segment lost 4 bases and the J segment 7 bases; nucleotides outside the gene matches: 6. Germline V gene sequence: CDR1 SGHKS, CDR2 YYEKEE (reference sequence). One entry per CDR3 protein results from TCRdb running MiXCR on the PCR reads. The sample records approximately 79,000 distinct CDR3 sequences, around 50% being singletons. The chain employs TRBV5-5 and TRBJ1-4; TRBD1 aligns across 8 bases. The sample taken for sequencing was blood. This sequence was found in a male donor in good health, serving as a control. The CDR3 bases are TGTGCCAGCAGCCTTCAGGGGGCGGGTGAAAAACTGTTTTTT. Translation gives CASSLQGAGEKLFF.